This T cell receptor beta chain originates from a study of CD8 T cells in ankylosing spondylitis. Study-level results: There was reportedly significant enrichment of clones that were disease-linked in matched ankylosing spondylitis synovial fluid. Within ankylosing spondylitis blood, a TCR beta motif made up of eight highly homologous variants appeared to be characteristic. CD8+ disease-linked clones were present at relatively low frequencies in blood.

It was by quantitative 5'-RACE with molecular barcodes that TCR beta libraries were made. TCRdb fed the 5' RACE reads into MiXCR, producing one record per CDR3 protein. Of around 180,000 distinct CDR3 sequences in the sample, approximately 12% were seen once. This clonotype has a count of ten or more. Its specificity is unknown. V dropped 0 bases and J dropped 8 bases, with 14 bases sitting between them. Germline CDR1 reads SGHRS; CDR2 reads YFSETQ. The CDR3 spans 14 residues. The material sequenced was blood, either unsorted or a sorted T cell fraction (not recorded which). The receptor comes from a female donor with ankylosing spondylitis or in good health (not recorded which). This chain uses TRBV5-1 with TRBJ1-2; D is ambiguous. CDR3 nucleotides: TGCGCCAGCAGCTTGGAGGGCGGAACCGTGGGCTACACCTTC. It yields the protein CASSLEGGTVGYTF.